The entry that follows covers one T cell receptor (beta chain) sequence. Antigen specificity is unknown. With 60 Vbeta and 13 Jbeta primers, the PCR was carried out. Repertoires were generated with immunoSEQ multiplex PCR, while TCRdb's copy carries only in-frame clones and drops some. Seen here are 150,000 to 200,000 clones, 60% to 80% observed once, and the top ten hold over 2%. The CDR3 has 14 amino acids. The junction had 3 bases not matched to a gene; V was cut back by 5 bases and J by 2 bases. Germline V CDR1 and CDR2: KGHSH, LQKENI. The data stem from a study of cytomegalovirus exposure and HLA in healthy donors. General study findings and limits: Later analysis suggested links between common viral pathogens and several top significant clusters.

This receptor was obtained from a middle-aged woman in good health and CMV-seropositive. Sequencing was carried out using PBMCs. The chain employs TRBV18 and TRBJ1-2; 9 bases align to TRBD1. DNA of the CDR3: TGTGCCAGCTCATCCGGGACAGGGAACTATGGCTACACCTTC. Amino acids: CASSSGTGNYGYTF. The full variable domain, its missing parts supplied by reference TRBV18 and TRBJ1-2, is NAGVMQNPRHLVRRRGQEARLRCSPMKGHSHVYWYRQLPEEGLKFMVYLQKENIIDESGMPKERFSAEFPKEGPSILRIQQVVRGDSAAYFCASSSGTGNYGYTFGSGTRLTVV.